This T cell receptor (beta chain) derives from a study of blood T cell repertoires in COVID-19. About the research overall: The United States, Italy and Spain supplied acute and convalescent COVID-19 samples. PBMCs, B-cell-depleted T cells, or T cells provided the cDNA or gDNA that made up the material.

This clone has a single count. The CDR3 is made up of 16 amino acids. Germline CDR1 is PRHDT and CDR2 is FYEKMQ (reference sequence). The V segment lost 5 bases and the J segment 3 bases; nucleotides outside the gene matches: 11. In the original workflow: Quantification of nucleated cells was approximated via reference gene primer amplification. Using immunoSEQ multiplex PCR, the repertoire was profiled, and TCRdb retains in-frame clones only, with some absent. Clone size and V and J calls were adopted from that table, with D and trimming inferred from the DNA. The data hold around 110,000 clones, with less than 90% observed a single time.

The sample was peripheral blood. This clonotype was obtained from a man aged 30 to 45 with acute or convalescent COVID-19. V usage is TRBV13 and J usage is TRBJ1-1; 8 nucleotides align to TRBD1. The CDR3 reads CASSPGQGQGDTEAFF. CDR3 nucleotides: TGTGCCAGCAGCCCCGGACAGGGCCAAGGGGACACTGAAGCTTTCTTT.